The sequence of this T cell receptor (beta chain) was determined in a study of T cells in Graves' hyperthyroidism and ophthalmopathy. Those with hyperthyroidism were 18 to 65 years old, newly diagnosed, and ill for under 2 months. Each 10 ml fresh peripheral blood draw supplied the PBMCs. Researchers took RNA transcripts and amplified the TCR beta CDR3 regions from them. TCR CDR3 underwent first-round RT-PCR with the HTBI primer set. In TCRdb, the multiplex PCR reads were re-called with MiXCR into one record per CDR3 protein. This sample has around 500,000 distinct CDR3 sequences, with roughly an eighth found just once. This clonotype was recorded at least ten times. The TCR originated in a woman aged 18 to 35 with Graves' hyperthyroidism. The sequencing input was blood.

For the CDR3, the DNA is TGTGCCAGCAGCCAACAAAACCCGACTAGCGGGGACTCCTACAATGAGCAGTTCTTC. It is translated as CASSQQNPTSGDSYNEQFF. This chain uses TRBV3-1 with TRBJ2-1; TRBD2 agrees at 11 bases. In germline, CDR1 is LGHDT, CDR2 YNNKEL (reference sequence). The CDR3 is 19 amino acids. V trimming: 2 bases; J trimming: 0 bases; junction bases outside the gene matches: 9.